This TCR beta chain was sequenced during a study of T cell repertoires in cytomegalovirus infection. The wider study: CMV epitopes in the study were HLA-C-restricted (recently identified) and HLA-B-restricted (well studied). It can be stated that public TCR beta signatures indicated CMV infection as well as a matching HLA type. Study observations and caveats: Identification of carriers of CMV plus the relevant HLA was achieved through cumulative public TCR beta family frequency. The study found HLA-C-restricted CMV-specific TCR beta clonotypes dominating the ex vivo response.

TCRdb fed the reads into MiXCR, producing one record per CDR3 protein. The data hold some 800,000 distinct CDR3 sequences, with less than 35% observed a single time. Note on this clonotype: Its matching antigen is unknown.

The sample consisted of cultured CD8+ T cells from PBMCs, taken from culture after CMV antigen stimulation. This clonotype was obtained from a human donor in good health (CMV status not recorded). Some clones in this sample may be carry-over from other donors' samples.

The CDR3 sequence is CSAWDLFDPEAFF. In DNA form, the CDR3 reads TGCAGCGCTTGGGACTTATTCGACCCTGAAGCTTTCTTT. The chain couples TRBV29-1 to TRBJ1-1, with a tentative D call TRBD1 (5 bases). CDR1 SQVTM and CDR2 ANQGSEA come from the germline V gene. The length of the CDR3 is 13 residues. V was pared by 7 bases and J by 6 bases, with 18 bases between.